This T cell receptor (beta chain) is drawn from a study of long-term antiretroviral therapy in people with HIV. Whole-study findings and limits: An increase in diversity followed ART, yet levels stayed below transplant donor controls. When set beside controls, HIV repertoires had CDR3 length ranges that were narrower. The blood, collected between the mid-2000s and the late 2010s, was possibly taken under older ART regimens. Clonal expansions arising prior to ART prevailed in the repertoire at every time point.

Trimming took 4 bases from V and 2 from J; bases not matched to a gene: 5. The germline V gene encodes CDR1 SQVTM and CDR2 ANQGSEA. CDR3 length equals 14 residues. Regarding this clone: Its antigen is undetermined.

Sequencing relied on immunoSEQ assay v3.0, run at survey level. Using immunoSEQ multiplex PCR, the repertoire was profiled, and TCRdb retains in-frame clones only, with some absent. The data show around 17,000 clones, with roughly 80% seen just once and roughly 8.3% held by the top ten. The TCR comes from a man between 18 and 35 years old with HIV. Sequencing used unsorted PBMCs, obtained 0.1 years after starting antiretroviral therapy. This chain connects TRBV29-1 to TRBJ1-3; 7 positions agree with TRBD1. CDR3 region: CSVVEDRTGNTIYF. As DNA, the CDR3 is TGCAGCGTTGTGGAGGACAGGACTGGAAACACCATATATTTT.